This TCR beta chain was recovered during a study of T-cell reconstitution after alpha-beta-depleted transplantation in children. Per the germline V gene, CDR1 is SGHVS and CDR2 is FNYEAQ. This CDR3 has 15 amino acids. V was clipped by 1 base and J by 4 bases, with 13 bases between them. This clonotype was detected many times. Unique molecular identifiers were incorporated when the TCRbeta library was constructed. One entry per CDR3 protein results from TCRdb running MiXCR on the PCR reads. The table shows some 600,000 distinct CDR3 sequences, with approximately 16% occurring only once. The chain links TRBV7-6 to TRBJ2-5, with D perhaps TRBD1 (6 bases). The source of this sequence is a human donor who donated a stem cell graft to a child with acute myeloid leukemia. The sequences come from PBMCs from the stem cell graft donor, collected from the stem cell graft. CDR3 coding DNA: TGTGCCAGCAGCTTAGGGACAGTGCTACCAGAGACCCAGTACTTC. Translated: CASSLGTVLPETQYF.